The following is a TCR beta chain sequence with its context. This CDR3 has 12 amino acids. Germline trimming cut 4 bases from V and 8 bases from J; bases unmatched to any gene: 4. The data originate from a study of Graves' ophthalmopathy and Graves' hyperthyroidism. Amplified material comprised TCR beta CDR3 regions derived from RNA transcripts. RT-PCR with HTBI primers came first, then second-round multiplex PCR. TCRdb processed the multiplex PCR reads anew with MiXCR; each CDR3 protein has one entry. The sample comprises some 240,000 distinct CDR3 sequences, around 50% of which are singletons, and around 43% rests with the top ten.

The sample taken for sequencing was peripheral blood. The chain recombines TRBV12-3 or TRBV12-4 with TRBJ1-2; 7 positions agree with TRBD1. The TCR originated in an adult man with Graves' ophthalmopathy. The DNA of the CDR3 is TGTGCCAGCAGTTCAGGGGGTCGGGGCTACACCTTC. Its translation is CASSSGGRGYTF.